The sequence of this TCR beta chain was determined in a study of cytomegalovirus exposure and HLA in healthy donors. Whole-study findings and limits: TCR beta sequences reportedly predicted most subjects' HLA-A and HLA-B alleles accurately. Reportedly, diagnosis of cytomegalovirus status by the classifier showed high specificity and sensitivity. A later analysis linked 15,000 to 20,000 TCR beta sequences to HLA alleles at 0.05 false discovery rate.

The V end was cut by 4 bases, the J end by 2 bases, with 21 bases between. The CDR3 sequence is 18 residues long. Looked up from germline, CDR1 is MNHNS and CDR2 is SASEGT. Regarding this clone: No antigen is known for it.

Use of 60 Vbeta and 13 Jbeta primers characterized the PCR. Sequencing was performed with immunoSEQ multiplex PCR; in TCRdb, only in-frame clones are kept and a portion is missing. The profile shows some 170,000 clones, over 75% of them singletons. The material sequenced was PBMCs. The chain joins TRBV6-1 to TRBJ1-5; D is unclear. This sequence was found in a man aged 35-49 years in good health and CMV-seropositive. The CDR3 sequence: CASSGVPHYSDGNQPQHF. The CDR3 region has the DNA TGTGCCAGCAGTGGGGTCCCTCATTACAGTGACGGCAATCAGCCCCAGCATTTT.